This T cell receptor beta chain was obtained from a study of vaccination effects on CD4 cells after COVID-19. Generated by immunoSEQ multiplex PCR, the TCRdb table keeps only in-frame clones and is missing some. The sample has about 14,000 clones; over 65% are singletons. Within the ViraFEST assay, antigen-specific CD4+ T cells underwent expansion with viral peptide pools prior to sequencing. Isolating CD4+ T cells followed approximately 11 days of culture. This individual contracted SARS-CoV-2 between March and December 2020, as verified by PCR. Two doses of either BNT162b2 or mRNA-1273 were given to each participant. PBMC were cultured at a few million per well with 8 to 10 IU/ml IL-2 and 8 to 10 ug/ml peptides. Points on this clone: The antigen remains unidentified.

V was clipped by 0 bases and J by 5 bases, with 13 bases between them. Germline assignment: CDR1 LGHNA and CDR2 YNFKEQ. CDR3 length: 15 residues. The sequence was collected from a human donor who had a prior SARS-CoV-2 infection. The genes are TRBV4-2 and TRBJ2-5; D not certain. The sequencing used CD4+ T cells from PBMCs cultured with HCoV-NL63 spike peptides, collected after COVID-19 vaccination. The CDR3 sequence: CASSQEGRLGETQYF. CDR3 nucleotides: TGTGCCAGCAGCCAAGAAGGCCGGTTGGGGGAGACCCAGTACTTC.